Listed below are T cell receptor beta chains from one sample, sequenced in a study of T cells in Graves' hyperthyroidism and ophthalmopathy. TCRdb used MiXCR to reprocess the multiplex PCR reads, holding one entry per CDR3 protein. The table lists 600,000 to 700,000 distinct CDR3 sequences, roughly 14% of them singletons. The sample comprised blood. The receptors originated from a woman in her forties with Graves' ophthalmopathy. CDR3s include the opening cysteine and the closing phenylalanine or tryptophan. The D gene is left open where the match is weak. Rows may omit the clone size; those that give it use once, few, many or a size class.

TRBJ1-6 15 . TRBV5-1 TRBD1 TGCGCCAGCAGCCCCGGACAGGCGGCAGATTCACCCCTCCACTTT CASSPGQAADSPLHF
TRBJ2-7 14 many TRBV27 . TGTGCCAGCAGTTCCCTCATGGGGGAGTACGAGCAGTACTTC CASSSLMGEYEQYF
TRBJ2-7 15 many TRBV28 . TGTGCCAGCAGGAACCTGGGAGGGGGCGTCTACGAGCAGTACTTC CASRNLGGGVYEQYF
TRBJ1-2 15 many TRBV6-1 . TGTGCCAGCAGCCAATCCCCGGGACTGCTTTGGTGGCACACCTTC CASSQSPGLLWWHTF
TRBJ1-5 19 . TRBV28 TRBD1 TGTGCCAGCAGTTTTTCTCTCCTTCTAGACAGGGGGTTATCTCAGCCCCAGCATTTT CASSFSLLLDRGLSQPQHF
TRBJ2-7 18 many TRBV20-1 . TGCAGTGCTAGAGTTGTCGGAGACAGGCCCTTCTTTTCCTACGAGCAGTACTTC CSARVVGDRPFFSYEQYF
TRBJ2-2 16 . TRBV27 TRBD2 TGTGCCAGCTCCCGCCTAGCGGGAGTTTCAAACGGGGAGCTGTTTTTT CASSRLAGVSNGELFF
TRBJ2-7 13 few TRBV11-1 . TGTGCCAGCAGCTCGTTACCCACAGGGGAGCAGTACTTC CASSSLPTGEQYF
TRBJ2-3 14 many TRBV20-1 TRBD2 TGCAGTGCTAGGTCTAGCGGGAGAACAGATACGCAGTATTTT CSARSSGRTDTQYF
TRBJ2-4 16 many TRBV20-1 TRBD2 TGCAGTGCTATGGGCGGACTAGCGATAGCCAAAAACATTCAGTACTTC CSAMGGLAIAKNIQYF
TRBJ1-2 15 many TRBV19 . TGTGCCAGTACCCCCGGGACCTCCGGGCCTTATGGCTACACCTTC CASTPGTSGPYGYTF
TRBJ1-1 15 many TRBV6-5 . TGTGCCAGCAGTTCCCCCGCGGCCCCGGGGACTGAAGCTTTCTTT CASSSPAAPGTEAFF
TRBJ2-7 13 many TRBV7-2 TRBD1 TGTGCCAGCAGCCCCTGGACAGGTTACGAGCAGTACTTC CASSPWTGYEQYF
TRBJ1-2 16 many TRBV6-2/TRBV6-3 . TGTGCCAGCAGTTACCCGGGCCCCCTGCGGTTCTATGGCTACACCTTC CASSYPGPLRFYGYTF
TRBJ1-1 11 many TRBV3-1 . TGTGCCAGCAGCCAAGACACGCAAGCTTTCTTT CASSQDTQAFF
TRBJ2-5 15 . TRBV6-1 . TGTGCCAGCAGTACCCGGGACGCCTCCCAAGAGACCCAGTACTTC CASSTRDASQETQYF
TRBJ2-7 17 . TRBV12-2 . TGTGCAAGCACCGACCCCCAGGTCTCGGGCGTGAAACACGAGCAGTACTTC CASTDPQVSGVKHEQYF
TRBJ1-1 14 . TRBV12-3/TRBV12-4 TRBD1 TGTGCCAGCAGTTTTGAGGGGGCGAGCACTGAAGCTTTCTTT CASSFEGASTEAFF
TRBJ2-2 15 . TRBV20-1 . TGCAGTGCTAGAGACCCCACGTGGAACACCGGGGAGCTGTTTTTT CSARDPTWNTGELFF
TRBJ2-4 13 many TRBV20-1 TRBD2 TGCAGTGCCTCAGGAGGCGGGGGGAACATTCAGTACTTC CSASGGGGNIQYF
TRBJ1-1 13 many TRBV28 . TGTGCCAGCAGTTCTGGCCAGGGCGCTGAAGCTTTCTTT CASSSGQGAEAFF
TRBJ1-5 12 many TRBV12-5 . TGTGCTAGTGGTTTGGCCCCTCAGCCCCAGCATTTT CASGLAPQPQHF
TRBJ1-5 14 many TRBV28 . TGTGCCAGCAGTTTTTTAGGCAGCAATCAGCCCCAGCATTTT CASSFLGSNQPQHF
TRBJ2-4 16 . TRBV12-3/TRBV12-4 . TGTGCCAGCAGTCGGAGGGGGCTTCGGGCCAAAAACATTCAGTACTTC CASSRRGLRAKNIQYF
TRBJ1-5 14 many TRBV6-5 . TGTGCCAGCAGCGCCGAGGGGGGGCAACAGCCCCAGCATTTT CASSAEGGQQPQHF
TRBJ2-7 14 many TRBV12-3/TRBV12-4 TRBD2 TGTGCCAGCAACCAAGCGGGAGCCCGTCTCGAGCAGTACTTC CASNQAGARLEQYF
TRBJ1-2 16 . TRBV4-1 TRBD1 TGCGCCAGCAGCCAAGATTCAGGACAGGGGTACTATGGCTACACCTTC CASSQDSGQGYYGYTF
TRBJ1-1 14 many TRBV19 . TGTGCCAGTAGTATGCGTACGGCGGCGACTGAAGCTTTCTTT CASSMRTAATEAFF
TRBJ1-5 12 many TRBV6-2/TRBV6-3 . TGTGCCAGCAGTCCCCCGGGCCCAACCCAGCATTTT CASSPPGPTQHF
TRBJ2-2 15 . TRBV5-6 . TGTGCCAGCAGCATAGCGAGAGGGGTCACCGGGGAGCTGTTTTTT CASSIARGVTGELFF
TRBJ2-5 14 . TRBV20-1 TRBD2 TGCAGTGCCCATCTAGCGGGAGAGGAAGAGACCCAGTACTTC CSAHLAGEEETQYF
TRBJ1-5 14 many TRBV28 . TGTGCCAGCAGTTCCTGGGGGAGCAATCAGCCCCAGCATTTT CASSSWGSNQPQHF
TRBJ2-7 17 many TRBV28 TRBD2 TGTGCCAGCAGTTCTCCACTAGCGGGAGGCCCCTCCTACGAGCAGTACTTC CASSSPLAGGPSYEQYF
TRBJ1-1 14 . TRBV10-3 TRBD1 TGTGCCATCAGTGACGACAGGGGGTTTATGGAAGCTTTCTTT CAISDDRGFMEAFF
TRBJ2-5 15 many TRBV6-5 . TGTGCCAGCAGTTACTCCCTTGGGGTTTCGGAGACCCAGTACTTC CASSYSLGVSETQYF
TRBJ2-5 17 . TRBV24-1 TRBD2 TGTGCCACCAGTGGGGGACTAGCGGGAGGGTCGGAGGAGACCCAGTACTTC CATSGGLAGGSEETQYF
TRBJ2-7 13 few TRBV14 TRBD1 TGTGCCAGCAGCCGATGGACAGGGAACGAGCAGTACTTC CASSRWTGNEQYF
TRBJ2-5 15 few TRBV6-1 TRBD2 TGTGCCAGCACACCCCGGGACTACCACCAAGAGACCCAGTACTTC CASTPRDYHQETQYF
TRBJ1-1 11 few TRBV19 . TGTGCCAGTAGTACAGTAGTTGAAGCTTTCTTT CASSTVVEAFF
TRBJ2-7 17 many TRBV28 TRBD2 TGTGCCAGCAGTTCGCCAGGGACTAGCGGGAGTAGATACGAGCAGTACTTC CASSSPGTSGSRYEQYF
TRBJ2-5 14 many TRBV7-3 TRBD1 TGTGCCAGCAGCCAACAGGGGAATCCAGAGACCCAGTACTTC CASSQQGNPETQYF
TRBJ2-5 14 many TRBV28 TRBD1 TGTGCCAGCAGCCCTATTAGGGGGCCGGAGACCCAGTACTTC CASSPIRGPETQYF
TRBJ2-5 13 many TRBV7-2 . TGTGCCAGCAGCTTAGAAGGGTTCGAGACCCAGTACTTC CASSLEGFETQYF
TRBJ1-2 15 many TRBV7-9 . TGTGCCAGCAGCTCGGACAGATTAGGGTACTATGGCTACACCTTC CASSSDRLGYYGYTF
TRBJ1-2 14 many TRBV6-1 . TGTGCCAGCGGGGCGTCGACAGTTAACTATGGCTACACCTTC CASGASTVNYGYTF